This T cell receptor beta chain stems from a study of Graves' ophthalmopathy and Graves' hyperthyroidism. Study-wide points: Ophthalmopathy progression prediction by the model yielded a sensitivity of around 68% and a specificity of 72.22%.

CDR1 and CDR2 (germline): SGHKS, YYEKEE (reference sequence). V lost 0 bases and J lost 4, with 14 bases in between. CDR3 length equals 15 residues. The authors amplified TCR beta CDR3 regions, and they did so from RNA transcripts for repertoire sequencing. HTBI primers were used in a first-round RT-PCR, which preceded a second-round multiplex PCR. TCRdb re-analysed the multiplex PCR reads in MiXCR, keeping a single row per CDR3 protein. The data contain roughly 420,000 distinct CDR3 sequences, over 20% of them singletons. The hyperthyroidism patients, aged 18 to 65, had been newly diagnosed, with under 2 months' duration. Details on this clonotype: Its antigen is as yet unknown.

The gene calls are TRBV5-5 and TRBJ2-7; unclear D gene. Sequencing was performed on peripheral blood. This receptor was identified in a woman between 18 and 29 years old with stable Graves' hyperthyroidism. CDR3: CASSLDHVRVYEQYF. Here the CDR3 DNA reads TGTGCCAGCAGCTTGGACCACGTAAGGGTGTACGAGCAGTACTTC. The variable domain in full, with the rest retrieved from reference TRBV5-5 and TRBJ2-7, is DAGVTQSPTHLIKTRGQQVTLRCSPISGHKSVSWYQQVLGQGPQFIFQYYEKEERGRGNFPDRFSARQFPNYSSELNVNALLLGDSALYLCASSLDHVRVYEQYFGPGTRLTVT.